This entry lists 29 T cell receptor beta chains sequenced from one sample in a study of cytotoxic CD8 clonotypes in ibrutinib-treated CLL. The table came from immunoSEQ multiplex PCR; TCRdb's copy has only in-frame clones and leaves some out. Here the sample spans about 300,000 clones, approximately 76% being singletons. The material was PBMCs, obtained at disease progression, from a patient treated with ibrutinib. All receptors come from a human donor with chronic lymphocytic leukemia.

For the CDR3, the DNA is TGTGCCAGCAGCCGGACTAGCGGGAGTGGGAGAGAGACCCAGTACTTC. Encoded protein: CASSRTSGSGRETQYF. V gene TRBV28 combines with J gene TRBJ2-5; 13 nucleotides match TRBD2. There are 16 residues in the CDR3. V shed 6 bases and J 4 bases; nucleotides not matched to a gene: 8. Germline CDR1 is MDHEN and CDR2 is SYDVKM.

The chain employs TRBV5-8 and TRBJ2-3; possibly TRBD2 for D (6 bases). Germline-derived CDR1 and CDR2 are SGHTS and YDEGEE. Deletions cut 2 bases from V and 1 base from J, with 11 bases between. The CDR3 runs to 15 residues. CDR3 coding DNA: TGTGCCAGCAGCTTTATAGCGGCCGGCACAGATACGCAGTATTTT. Amino acids: CASSFIAAGTDTQYF.

This sequence joins TRBV5-1 and TRBJ2-2; possibly TRBD2 for D (6 bases). This CDR3 spans 16 amino acids. Germline V gene sequence: CDR1 SGHRS, CDR2 YFSETQ. The V end was cut by 1 base, the J end by 1 base, with 11 bases between. CDR3 region: CASSLRLALNTGELFF. In DNA form, the CDR3 reads TGCGCCAGCAGCTTGCGGCTAGCGCTGAACACCGGGGAGCTGTTTTTT.

The chain is built from TRBV13 and TRBJ2-1; possibly TRBD2 for D (6 bases). V lost 5 bases, J lost 8 bases, and 22 bases lay in between. CDR1 and CDR2 from the germline V gene are PRHDT and FYEKMQ (reference sequence). The CDR3 has 16 amino acids. CDR3 protein: CASSMAGTDGSDEQFF. The DNA of the CDR3 is TGTGCCAGCAGCATGGCCGGGACTGACGGGAGCGATGAGCAGTTCTTC. The full variable domain, completed using reference TRBV13 and TRBJ2-1, is AAGVIQSPRHLIKEKRETATLKCYPIPRHDTVYWYQQGPGQDPQFLISFYEKMQSDKGSIPDRFSAQQFSDYHSELNMSSLELGDSALYFCASSMAGTDGSDEQFFGPGTRLTVL.

The J gene is TRBJ2-3, the V gene TRBV29-1; unclear D gene. This CDR3 comprises 14 residues. Per germline, CDR1 SQVTM and CDR2 ANQGSEA. Trimming removed 3 bases from V and 0 bases from J, with 10 bases in between. The CDR3 nucleotides read TGCAGCGTTGACGGAATAGCTAGCACAGATACGCAGTATTTT. Translation: CSVDGIASTDTQYF.

The rearrangement uses TRBV5-1 and TRBJ2-3; 8 bases align to TRBD2. This CDR3 has 15 residues. From germline, CDR1 is SGHRS and CDR2 YFSETQ. The V and J ends lost 1 base and 1 base, in that order; junction bases with no gene match: 2. The CDR3 loop reads CASSLFSGGTDTQYF. CDR3 nucleotides: TGCGCCAGCAGCTTGTTTAGCGGGGGCACAGATACGCAGTATTTT.

The chain links TRBV5-1 to TRBJ2-2; TRBD1 aligns across 7 bases. The germline CDR1 and CDR2 sequences are SGHRS and YFSETQ. V lost 4 bases to trimming and J lost 8 bases; unmatched junction nucleotides: 11. The CDR3 spans 15 residues. The CDR3 DNA sequence: TGCGCCAGCAGCACCAGACAGGGTGGGGCAGGGGAGCTGTTTTTT. Translated: CASSTRQGGAGELFF.

The gene calls are TRBV6-5 and TRBJ2-7; the match to TRBD1 covers 7 bases. CDR3 length equals 12 residues. Germline CDR1 and CDR2: MNHEY and SVGAGI. V lost 6 bases and J lost 5; bases outside the gene matches: 4. CDR3 sequence (DNA): TGTGCCAGCAGAAGGGGGCTCCACGAGCAGTACTTC. It is translated as CASRRGLHEQYF.

The chain carries TRBV27 and TRBJ2-3; the match to TRBD2 covers 9 bases. CDR1 is MNHEY, CDR2 SMNVEV, per germline (reference sequence). This CDR3 has 16 amino acids. V lost 4 bases and J lost 0; bases outside the gene matches: 5. The CDR3 DNA follows: TGTGCCAGCAGTTCTAGCGGGACCCGAAGCACAGATACGCAGTATTTT. Its protein is CASSSSGTRSTDTQYF.

There are a few counts of this clone. The chain links TRBV13 to TRBJ2-1; the D is unclear. Germline V gives CDR1 PRHDT, CDR2 FYEKMQ (reference sequence). This CDR3 is 13 amino acids long. The V gene lost 0 bases and the J gene lost 8 bases, with 8 bases spanning the gap. CDR3 DNA: TGTGCCAGCAGCTTAGGGTGGTCGGATGAGCAGTTCTTC. Protein: CASSLGWSDEQFF.

V and J are TRBV10-3 and TRBJ2-3; no definite D call. Trimming cost V 4 bases and J 2 bases, with 16 bases left between them. CDR3 length: 16 amino acids. Germline CDR1 and CDR2: ENHRY and SYGVKD. The CDR3 loop is CAISGVGSTYTDTQYF. The CDR3 nucleotides are TGTGCCATCAGTGGAGTGGGGTCCACCTACACAGATACGCAGTATTTT.

This chain joins TRBV18 and TRBJ2-7, with 7 positions matching TRBD1. This CDR3 contains 15 residues. Germline V lookup: CDR1 KGHSH, CDR2 LQKENI. Trimming removed 1 base from V and 11 bases from J; junction bases left unmatched: 14. This chain's CDR3 is CASSPQPPSGGFKYF. Here the CDR3 DNA reads TGTGCCAGCTCACCACAGCCTCCCTCAGGGGGTTTTAAGTACTTC. The full variable domain, rest sourced from reference TRBV18 and TRBJ2-7, is NAGVMQNPRHLVRRRGQEARLRCSPMKGHSHVYWYRQLPEEGLKFMVYLQKENIIDESGMPKERFSAEFPKEGPSILRIQQVVRGDSAAYFCASSPQPPSGGFKYFGPGTRLTVT.

V and J are TRBV7-3 and TRBJ2-4; D is unresolved. Looked up from germline, CDR1 is SGHTA and CDR2 is FQGTGA. There are 15 residues in the CDR3. Trimming pared 4 bases from V and 1 base from J, leaving 11 bases between. CDR3 nucleotides: TGTGCCAGCAGCTCGACCTCGGAGGCCAAAAACATTCAGTACTTC. As protein: CASSSTSEAKNIQYF.

CDR3 in amino acids: CASGEGYNEQFF. CDR3 coding DNA: TGTGCCAGTGGGGAAGGTTACAATGAGCAGTTCTTC. This chain links TRBV13 with TRBJ2-1; D not resolved. There are 12 residues in the CDR3. With 9 bases removed from V and 4 bases from J, the gap between germline ends came to 10 bases. CDR1 is PRHDT, CDR2 FYEKMQ, per germline (reference sequence).

This clone was observed a few times. CDR3 residues: CASSLSEGAYYGYTF. CDR3 in DNA: TGTGCCAGCAGTTTATCGGAGGGAGCCTACTATGGCTACACCTTC. This chain connects TRBV28 to TRBJ1-2; unclear D gene. V was clipped by 1 base and J by 3 bases, with 12 bases between them. Germline-derived CDR1 and CDR2 are MDHEN and SYDVKM. The CDR3 consists of 15 residues.

V gene TRBV27 combines with J gene TRBJ2-1; D is perhaps TRBD1 (5 bases). Looked up from germline, CDR1 is MNHEY and CDR2 is SMNVEV (reference sequence). Trimming removed 5 bases from V and 9 bases from J, with 14 bases in between. The CDR3 length is 13 residues. The CDR3 sequence: CASSPHYRFEQFF. CDR3 bases: TGTGCCAGCAGTCCCCACTACAGGTTTGAGCAGTTCTTC.

This clone was recorded only once. The chain has TRBV19 and TRBJ2-7, with D uncertain. The CDR3 runs 13 residues. V lost 6 bases and J 0 bases, leaving 9 bases between the germline ends. CDR1 LNHDA and CDR2 SQIVND come from the germline V gene (reference sequence). As DNA, the CDR3 is TGTGCCAGTAGACCCCCAGGCTCCTACGAGCAGTACTTC. Amino acid sequence: CASRPPGSYEQYF.

The chain employs TRBV4-3 and TRBJ2-4; D possibly corresponds to TRBD2 (6 bases). V gave up 2 bases and J gave up 8 bases, with 19 bases separating them. Germline CDR1 is LGHNA and CDR2 is YSLEER. The CDR3 is made up of 16 amino acids. The DNA for the CDR3 is TGCGCCAGCAGCCAAAGTCCGGCGGAGGGGTCCCACATTCAGTACTTC. Protein: CASSQSPAEGSHIQYF.

The chain combines TRBV6-1 with TRBJ1-5, with a possible D match to TRBD1 (6 bases). Deletions cut 7 bases from V and 3 bases from J, with 16 bases between. The CDR3 sequence is 15 residues long. Germline CDR1 and CDR2: MNHNS and SASEGT. CDR3 amino acids: CASIARTAYNQPQHF. DNA for the CDR3: TGTGCCAGCATTGCCCGGACAGCCTACAATCAGCCCCAGCATTTT.

This chain links TRBV9 with TRBJ2-2; D is perhaps TRBD1 (6 bases). Between the trimmed V and J ends, which lost 4 bases and 7 bases, there was a span of 11 bases. The CDR3 has 13 amino acids. Germline values: CDR1 SGDLS, CDR2 YYNGEE. The CDR3 reads CASSTRQVGELFF. The CDR3, as DNA: TGTGCCAGCAGCACCCGACAGGTCGGGGAGCTGTTTTTT.

The chain employs TRBV11-1 and TRBJ2-7; D not certain. Germline lookup yields CDR1 SGHAT and CDR2 FQDESV (reference sequence). The V and J ends lost 4 bases and 2 bases respectively, with 12 bases between them. The CDR3 sequence is 14 residues long. DNA for the CDR3: TGTGCCAGCAGCTACTCGACTGGGACCTACGAGCAGTACTTC. It translates to CASSYSTGTYEQYF.

This chain links TRBV7-9 with TRBJ1-2; unclear D gene. The V end was cut by 5 bases, the J end by 2 bases, with 15 bases between. The CDR3 runs 15 residues. CDR1 SEHNR and CDR2 FQNEAQ come from the germline V gene (reference sequence). CDR3 protein: CASSTSIGRNYGYTF. As DNA, the CDR3 is TGTGCCAGCAGCACGTCCATCGGGAGGAACTATGGCTACACCTTC. Using reference TRBV7-9 and TRBJ1-2 for the parts outside the CDR3, the full variable domain is DTGVSQNPRHKITKRGQNVTFRCDPISEHNRLYWYRQTLGQGPEFLTYFQNEAQLEKSRLLSDRFSAERPKGSFSTLEIQRTEQGDSAMYLCASSTSIGRNYGYTFGSGTRLTVV.

The chain couples TRBV5-1 to TRBJ1-4; D might be TRBD1 (5 bases). This CDR3 spans 12 amino acids. Germline CDR1 is SGHRS and CDR2 is YFSETQ. V lost 3 bases and J lost 14, with 14 bases in between. The CDR3 sequence is CASSWDGGELFF. Here the CDR3 DNA reads TGCGCCAGCAGCTGGGATGGGGGTGAGCTGTTTTTT.

V and J are TRBV4-1 and TRBJ1-2, with 8 bases identical to TRBD1. Looked up from germline, CDR1 is MGHRA and CDR2 is YSYEKL. CDR3 length: 16 residues. V shed 1 base and J 5 bases; nucleotides not matched to a gene: 9. The CDR3 region has the DNA TGCGCCAGCAGCCAAGGATCAGGGGGCCCGATTTATGGCTACACCTTC. This codes for CASSQGSGGPIYGYTF.

V gene TRBV9 combines with J gene TRBJ2-3; D unclear. The CDR3 length is 14 residues. Trimming cost V 0 bases and J 3 bases, with 8 bases left between them. The germline V gene encodes CDR1 SGDLS and CDR2 YYNGEE. In nucleotides, the CDR3 is TGTGCCAGCAGCGTAGCCCCTTCAACAGATACGCAGTATTTT. It translates to CASSVAPSTDTQYF.

This chain joins TRBV5-1 and TRBJ2-1; D may be TRBD2 (6 bases). Germline V gene sequence: CDR1 SGHRS, CDR2 YFSETQ. This CDR3 is 14 amino acids long. The V end was cut by 0 bases, the J end by 4 bases, with 8 bases between. The DNA of the CDR3 is TGCGCCAGCAGCTTGGCGGGAGAATACAATGAGCAGTTCTTC. Its protein is CASSLAGEYNEQFF.

This chain uses TRBV7-8 with TRBJ1-4; D unresolved. V was cut by 4 bases and J by 4 bases, with 13 bases left in between. CDR3 length equals 15 residues. Germline V gives CDR1 SGHVS, CDR2 FQNEAQ. The CDR3 region has the DNA TGTGCCAGCAGCTCTAGCGGACGGCTTAATGAAAAACTGTTTTTT. Translating gives CASSSSGRLNEKLFF. The full variable domain, rest sourced from reference TRBV7-8 and TRBJ1-4, is GAGVSQSPRYKVAKRGQDVALRCDPISGHVSLFWYQQALGQGPEFLTYFQNEAQLDKSGLPSDRFFAERPEGSVSTLKIQRTQQEDSAVYLCASSSSGRLNEKLFFGSGTQLSVL.

The chain links TRBV10-2 to TRBJ1-1; the D is unclear. Between the trimmed V and J ends, which lost 3 bases and 3 bases, there was a span of 5 bases. The CDR3 contains 12 residues. Germline lookup yields CDR1 WSHSY and CDR2 SAAADI. The CDR3 DNA follows: TGCGCCAGCAGTGATCCATACACTGAAGCTTTCTTT. It is translated as CASSDPYTEAFF.

This clone appeared a single time. The chain joins TRBV6-5 to TRBJ1-3; D unclear. Germline V lookup: CDR1 MNHEY, CDR2 SVGAGI. The ends were cut back, 0 bases at V and 3 bases at J, with 6 bases in the middle. This CDR3 region has 14 residues. The CDR3 nucleotides read TGTGCCAGCAGTTACTCGATTAGTGGAAACACCATATATTTT. As protein: CASSYSISGNTIYF.